The clone carrying this T cell receptor beta chain was seen a few times. The data belong to a study of molecular identifiers for immune sequencing clone quantification. Using its own MiXCR run on the PCR reads, TCRdb lists one record per CDR3 protein. The sample includes about 640,000 distinct CDR3 sequences, nearly 20% of them seen just once. Trimming cost V 6 bases and J 6 bases; bases outside gene matches: 4. The V gene's germline CDR1 is MNHEY and CDR2 SVGEGT. The CDR3 totals 13 residues. The origin of this receptor is a human donor in good health. Some libraries in this study had Jurkat cell RNA spiked in. The chain carries TRBV6-2 or TRBV6-3 and TRBJ1-4; 7 nucleotides match TRBD1. Material for sequencing was naive CD8+ T cells from blood, with Jurkat cell RNA spiked in. Subset noted: FACS-sorted CD8+CD4-CCR7+CD45RA+ naive T cells. DNA of the CDR3: TGTGCCAGCAGAGGGACAGAATATGAAAAACTGTTTTTT. It codes for CASRGTEYEKLFF.